This T cell receptor beta chain was identified during a study of T cell changes during pregnancy in multiple sclerosis. Profiling relied on immunoSEQ multiplex PCR, and the TCRdb table lists in-frame clones only, not all of them. The table records around 99,000 clones, around 92% of them present only once. The germline gives CDR1 SGHDT, CDR2 YYEEEE. This CDR3 contains 14 residues. Trimming stripped 0 bases from V and 2 bases from J, with 8 bases between. Sample: peripheral blood, taken in the third trimester of pregnancy. The chain employs TRBV5-6 and TRBJ2-5, with D possibly being TRBD1 (6 bases). The source of this sequence is a female donor in good health, enrolled as a control in a pregnancy study. The CDR3 DNA reads TGTGCCAGCAGCTTGGAGGGGGTTCAAGAGACCCAGTACTTC. Amino acid sequence: CASSLEGVQETQYF.